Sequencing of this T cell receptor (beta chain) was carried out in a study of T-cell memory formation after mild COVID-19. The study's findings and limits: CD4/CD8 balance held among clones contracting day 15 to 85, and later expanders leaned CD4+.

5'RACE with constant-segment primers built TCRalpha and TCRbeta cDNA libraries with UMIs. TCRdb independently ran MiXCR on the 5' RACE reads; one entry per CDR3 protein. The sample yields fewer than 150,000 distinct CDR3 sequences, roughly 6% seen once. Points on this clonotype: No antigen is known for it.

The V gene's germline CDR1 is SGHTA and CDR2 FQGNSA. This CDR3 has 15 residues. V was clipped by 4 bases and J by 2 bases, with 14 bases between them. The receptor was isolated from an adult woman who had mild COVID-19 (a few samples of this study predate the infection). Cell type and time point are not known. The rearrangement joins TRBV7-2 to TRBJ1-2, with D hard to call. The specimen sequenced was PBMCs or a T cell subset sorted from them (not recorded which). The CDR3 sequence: CASSYVDRNNYGYTF. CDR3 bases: TGTGCCAGCAGCTACGTCGACCGAAACAACTATGGCTACACCTTC.